Listed here are 10 T cell receptor beta chains from one sample, sequenced in a study of T cell repertoires in cytomegalovirus infection. What these receptors recognize is not known. TCRdb re-derived calls from the reads in MiXCR, one entry per CDR3 protein. This sample yields 680,000 or so distinct CDR3 sequences, of which around a third are seen a single time; about 20% belongs to the top ten. The specimen was cultured PBMCs, collected from culture after CMV antigen stimulation. The receptors were sampled from a human donor in good health (CMV status not recorded). Some clones in this sample may be carry-over from other donors' samples.

This rearrangement joins TRBV12-5 to TRBJ2-5; D is uncertain. From germline, CDR1 is LGHNT and CDR2 FRNRAP. The length of the CDR3 is 12 residues. V lost 2 bases and J lost 7, with 8 bases in between. CDR3 residues: CASGLSPRTQYF. CDR3 nucleotides: TGTGCTAGTGGTTTGAGCCCGAGGACCCAGTACTTC. Drawing the rest from reference TRBV12-5 and TRBJ2-5, the complete variable domain is DARVTQTPRHKVTEMGQEVTMRCQPILGHNTVFWYRQTMMQGLELLAYFRNRAPLDDSGMPKDRFSAEMPDATLATLKIQPSEPRDSAVYFCASGLSPRTQYFGPGTRLLVL.

This clonotype has just a few counts. This chain links TRBV6-5 with TRBJ2-1; 8 nucleotides line up with TRBD2. CDR1 and CDR2 (germline): MNHEY, SVGAGI. Trimming removed 10 bases from V and 5 bases from J; junction bases left unmatched: 13. This CDR3 has 15 amino acids. The DNA of the CDR3 is TGTGCCACGCACCGAGCGGGAGTAGTCCACAATGAGCAGTTCTTC. Its protein product is CATHRAGVVHNEQFF.

This clonotype was counted once. The gene calls are TRBV12-3 or TRBV12-4 and TRBJ2-7; either TRBD1 or TRBD2 may fit D (5 bases each). This CDR3 spans 13 amino acids. Trimming took 5 bases from V and 6 from J, leaving 14 bases between them. CDR3 amino acids: CASSRGALGEQYF. DNA for the CDR3: TGTGCCAGCAGTAGGGGAGCACTGGGCGAGCAGTACTTC.

Only a few counts were recorded for this clonotype. The chain couples TRBV12-3 or TRBV12-4 to TRBJ1-6; TRBD1 aligns across 8 bases. Losses at the gene ends were 6 bases for V and 2 bases for J; bases not matched to a gene: 6. The CDR3 totals 16 residues. As DNA, the CDR3 is TGTGCCAGCAGGAGTGAACAGGGGGCCTATAATTCACCCCTCCACTTT. As protein: CASRSEQGAYNSPLHF.

This clonotype was counted at least ten times. The V gene is TRBV7-2, the J gene TRBJ1-1; D is ambiguous. The CDR3 length is 13 residues. Germline V gene sequence: CDR1 SGHTA, CDR2 FQGNSA. V was pared by 3 bases and J by 1 base, with 6 bases between. The CDR3 reads CASSFRSNTEAFF. Written as DNA, the CDR3 is TGTGCCAGCAGCTTCCGATCGAACACTGAAGCTTTCTTT.

The chain couples TRBV30 to TRBJ2-7, with D tentatively TRBD2 (5 bases). Trimming shortened V by 8 bases and J by 5 bases, and 19 bases separated the two germline ends. The CDR3 is 13 amino acids. Germline V gives CDR1 GTSNPN, CDR2 SVGIG (reference sequence). The DNA of the CDR3 is TGTGCCACTCAACGGGATGTATTCGACGAGCAGTACTTC. Protein: CATQRDVFDEQYF. The whole variable domain, filled in from reference TRBV30 and TRBJ2-7, reads SQTIHQWPATLVQPVGSPLSLECTVEGTSNPNLYWYRQAAGRGLQLLFYSVGIGQISSEVPQNLSASRPQDRQFILSSKKLLLSDSGFYLCATQRDVFDEQYFGPGTRLTVT.

A few counts support this clonotype. The rearrangement uses TRBV27 and TRBJ2-6; perhaps D is TRBD1 or TRBD2 (5 bases each). V was cut by 8 bases and J by 0 bases, with 14 bases left in between. The CDR3 consists of 16 residues. CDR1 and CDR2 (germline): MNHEY, SMNVEV (reference sequence). Written as DNA, the CDR3 is TGTGCCAGCCGGGACCGAAAAAGCTCTGGGGCCAACGTCCTGACTTTC. This codes for CASRDRKSSGANVLTF.

The table lists this clonotype with a few counts. The chain employs TRBV2 and TRBJ2-3; a weak D match, TRBD1 (5 bases). The CDR3 spans 14 residues. Germline V gene lookup returns CDR1 SNHLY and CDR2 FYNNEI. The V and J ends lost 7 bases and 0 bases respectively, with 11 bases between them. The CDR3 sequence is CASKDTKSTDTQYF. CDR3 DNA sequence: TGTGCCAGCAAGGACACGAAGAGCACAGATACGCAGTATTTT.

The chain recombines TRBV24-1 with TRBJ1-2; 10 positions match TRBD1. The germline V gene encodes CDR1 KGHDR and CDR2 SFDVKD. CDR3 length: 17 amino acids. The V gene end was trimmed by 2 bases and the J gene end by 0 bases; junction bases not matched to a gene: 5. CDR3 amino acids: CATSDWDRGSANYGYTF. As DNA, the CDR3 is TGTGCCACCAGTGATTGGGACAGGGGATCAGCTAACTATGGCTACACCTTC.

The chain carries TRBV7-4 and TRBJ1-1, with a weak D call TRBD1 (5 bases). Germline V gene data show CDR1 as SGHVT and CDR2 as SQSDAQ. V was clipped by 5 bases and J by 5 bases, with 15 bases between them. CDR3 length: 14 residues. CDR3 DNA: TGTGCCAGCAGCCCCTCATCTCGGGGGACTGAAGCTTTCTTT. Protein product: CASSPSSRGTEAFF.